This is a list of T cell receptor beta chains from one sample in a study of blood T cell repertoires in COVID-19. The data were produced by immunoSEQ multiplex PCR, yet TCRdb's version contains in-frame clones alone and is incomplete. The sample carries some 170,000 clones, approximately 80% recorded once. Sequencing input: PBMCs or T cells enriched from blood (not recorded which). These receptors all stem from a man aged 35 to 55 who had recovered from COVID-19. Both conserved end residues are part of each CDR3. D genes are given only for firm matches. Clone size is not always given. Where it is, it says once, few, many or a class for expanded clones.

>NA|TRBV19|TRBJ1-1|NA
CASSLTTEAFF
TGTGCCAGTAGTCTAACGACTGAAGCTTTCTTT
>NA|TRBV11-2|TRBJ1-6|NA
CASSRMQGSSYNSPLHF
TGTGCCAGCAGCAGAATGCAGGGTAGCTCCTATAATTCACCCCTCCACTTT
>NA|TRBV2|TRBJ2-1|TRBD2
CASSERLAGEDEQFF
TGTGCCAGCAGTGAAAGGCTAGCGGGGGAGGATGAGCAGTTCTTC
>few|TRBV10-3|TRBJ1-6|NA
CAIGGSYNSPLHF
TGTGCCATCGGCGGCTCCTATAATTCACCCCTCCACTTT
>NA|TRBV20-1|TRBJ1-1|TRBD1
CSAYRGGEAFF
TGCAGTGCTTACAGGGGGGGTGAAGCTTTCTTT
>NA|TRBV9|TRBJ1-3|TRBD1
CASSASGQASGNTIYF
TGTGCCAGCAGCGCCTCGGGACAGGCCTCTGGAAACACCATATATTTT
>NA|TRBV4-2|TRBJ1-5|NA
CASSQAEGNQPQHF
TGTGCCAGCAGCCAGGCCGAGGGCAATCAGCCCCAGCATTTT
>NA|TRBV7-6|TRBJ1-1|NA
CASSHLRAGPDTEAFF
TGTGCCAGCAGCCATCTTAGGGCAGGGCCGGACACTGAAGCTTTCTTT
>once|TRBV24-1|TRBJ2-1|NA
CATSERGRNEQFF
TGTGCCACCAGTGAACGCGGTCGGAATGAGCAGTTCTTC
>once|TRBV18|TRBJ1-6|NA
CASSPVPGNSPLHF
TGTGCCAGCTCACCAGTCCCCGGGAATTCACCCCTCCACTTT
>NA|TRBV5-4|TRBJ1-6|NA
CASSLGPPRQDSPLHF
TGTGCCAGCAGCTTGGGCCCACCTCGACAGGATTCACCCCTCCACTTT
>once|TRBV27|TRBJ1-1|NA
CASSLSRNTEAFF
TGTGCCAGCAGTTTGAGTAGGAACACTGAAGCTTTCTTT
>NA|TRBV19|TRBJ1-5|TRBD1
CASSLDRGRDQPQHF
TGTGCCAGTAGCTTGGACAGGGGGAGGGATCAGCCCCAGCATTTT
>NA|TRBV3-1/TRBV3-2|TRBJ2-3|NA
CASSPGTDTQYF
TGTGCCAGCAGCCCAGGCACAGATACGCAGTATTTT
>once|TRBV5-5|TRBJ1-1|NA
CASSNERGNRLTEAFF
TGTGCCAGCAGCAACGAACGGGGGAATAGGCTCACTGAAGCTTTCTTT
>NA|TRBV6-5|TRBJ2-1|NA
CASRTSNSNEQFF
TGTGCCAGCAGGACCTCGAACAGCAATGAGCAGTTCTTC
>once|TRBV18|TRBJ2-2|TRBD1
CASSLGDSGTGELFF
TGTGCCAGCTCACTTGGGGACAGTGGAACCGGGGAGCTGTTTTTT
>NA|TRBV6-1|TRBJ1-2|NA
CASSENGGGYTF
TGTGCCAGCAGTGAAAACGGGGGAGGCTACACCTTC
>NA|TRBV10-3|TRBJ1-4|NA
CAISGQGLANEKLFF
TGTGCCATCAGTGGTCAGGGGCTGGCTAATGAAAAACTGTTTTTT
>NA|TRBV30|TRBJ2-3|TRBD2
CAWSAGSGGATTQYF
TGTGCCTGGAGCGCCGGTAGCGGGGGAGCTACTACGCAGTATTTT
>NA|TRBV5-1|TRBJ1-2|NA
CASSLASAGPYGYTF
TGCGCCAGCAGCTTGGCATCGGCAGGGCCCTATGGCTACACCTTC
>NA|TRBV10-3|TRBJ2-2|NA
CAISVSRVGNTGELFF
TGTGCCATCAGTGTATCCAGGGTCGGGAACACCGGGGAGCTGTTTTTT
>few|TRBV4-1|TRBJ1-2|NA
CASSQDPSITSWGHGYTF
TGCGCCAGCAGCCAAGATCCGTCGATTACTTCTTGGGGCCACGGCTACACCTTC
>NA|TRBV6-1|TRBJ2-7|NA
CASSERVGGPTYEQYF
TGTGCCAGCAGTGAAAGGGTGGGGGGTCCAACCTACGAGCAGTACTTC
>once|TRBV10-1|TRBJ2-3|NA
CASSARGGDTQYF
TGCGCCAGCAGTGCTCGGGGTGGAGATACGCAGTATTTT
>NA|TRBV2|TRBJ2-5|TRBD2
CASSDPTSQVAETQYF
TGTGCCAGCAGTGACCCGACTAGCCAGGTTGCAGAGACCCAGTACTTC
>NA|TRBV7-8|TRBJ1-1|NA
CASINQGLNTEAFF
TGTGCCAGCATCAATCAGGGGTTGAACACTGAAGCTTTCTTT
>NA|TRBV15|TRBJ1-1|TRBD1
CATRMIRDRALNTEAFF
TGTGCCACCAGAATGATCCGGGACAGGGCATTGAACACTGAAGCTTTCTTT
>few|TRBV7-9|TRBJ1-2|TRBD1
CASSSGQGDGYTF
TGTGCCAGCAGCTCGGGACAGGGGGATGGCTACACCTTC
>NA|TRBV6-5|TRBJ1-1|NA
CASTQGTEAFF
TGTGCCAGCACCCAGGGGACTGAAGCTTTCTTT
>NA|TRBV6-1|TRBJ2-2|NA
CASSEDGRARELFF
TGTGCCAGCAGTGAAGACGGCAGGGCTAGGGAGCTGTTTTTT
>NA|TRBV19|TRBJ1-2|TRBD1
CASSMISSGQSYGYTF
TGTGCCAGTAGTATGATCTCGTCGGGACAGAGCTATGGCTACACCTTC
>NA|TRBV7-3|TRBJ2-2|NA
CASSPAWGRDTGELFF
TGTGCCAGCAGCCCTGCGTGGGGGCGGGACACCGGGGAGCTGTTTTTT
>NA|TRBV5-5|TRBJ1-6|NA
CASSLYWHSGDSPLHF
TGTGCCAGCAGCTTGTATTGGCATTCTGGAGATTCACCCCTCCACTTT
>NA|TRBV18|TRBJ1-1|TRBD1
CASSPGGDRGTEAFF
TGTGCCAGCTCACCGGGAGGGGACAGGGGCACTGAAGCTTTCTTT
>NA|TRBV30|TRBJ2-5|NA
CAWEGGGETQYF
TGTGCCTGGGAGGGAGGTGGAGAGACCCAGTACTTC
>NA|TRBV7-2|TRBJ1-3|NA
CASSLQVSSGNTIYF
TGTGCCAGCAGCTTACAGGTTTCCTCTGGAAACACCATATATTTT
>once|TRBV7-3|TRBJ2-3|NA
CASSSHGGMRATDTQYF
TGTGCCAGCAGCTCCCATGGGGGGATGAGGGCCACAGATACGCAGTATTTT